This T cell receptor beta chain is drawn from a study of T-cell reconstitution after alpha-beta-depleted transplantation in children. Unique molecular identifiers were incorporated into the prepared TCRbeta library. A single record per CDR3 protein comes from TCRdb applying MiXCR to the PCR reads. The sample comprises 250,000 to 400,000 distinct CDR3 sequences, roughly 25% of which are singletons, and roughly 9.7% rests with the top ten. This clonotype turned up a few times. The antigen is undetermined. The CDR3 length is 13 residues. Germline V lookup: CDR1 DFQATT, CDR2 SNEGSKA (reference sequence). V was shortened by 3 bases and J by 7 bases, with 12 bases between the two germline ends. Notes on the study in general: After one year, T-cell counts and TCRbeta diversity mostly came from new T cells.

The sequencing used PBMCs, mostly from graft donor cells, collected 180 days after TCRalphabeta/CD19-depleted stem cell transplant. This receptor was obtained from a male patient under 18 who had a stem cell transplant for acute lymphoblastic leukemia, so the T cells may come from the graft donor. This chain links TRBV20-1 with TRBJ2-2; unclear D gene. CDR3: CSASPFGFGELFF. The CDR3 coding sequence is TGCAGTGCTAGTCCCTTCGGATTCGGGGAGCTGTTTTTT.